The rows below give T cell receptor beta chains drawn from one sample of a study of cytomegalovirus exposure and HLA in healthy donors. The table came from immunoSEQ multiplex PCR; TCRdb's copy has only in-frame clones and leaves some out. The data contain under 200,000 clones, approximately 80% of them singletons. Input material: PBMCs. The receptors were gathered from a female donor in good health and CMV-seronegative. Both conserved end residues are part of each CDR3. Fields, in order: V gene, D gene, J gene, clone size, CDR3 protein, CDR3 DNA. D genes are given only for firm matches. Only part of the rows carry a size: once, few, many, or a class if the clone is expanded.

V: TRBV18; D: TRBD1; J: TRBJ2-7; size: NA; CDR3: CASSRDRASSEQYF; DNA: TGTGCCAGCTCCCGTGACAGGGCGTCCAGCGAGCAGTACTTC
V: TRBV30; D: TRBD2; J: TRBJ2-1; size: NA; CDR3: CAWDLAGGLAFPNEQFF; DNA: TGTGCCTGGGATCTAGCGGGGGGGCTCGCTTTCCCCAATGAGCAGTTCTTC
V: TRBV29-1; D: NA; J: TRBJ2-5; size: NA; CDR3: CSARASSTVQETQYF; DNA: TGCAGCGCTCGCGCCTCCTCAACAGTCCAAGAGACCCAGTACTTC
V: TRBV21-1; D: NA; J: TRBJ1-5; size: NA; CDR3: CASSRRFGGGALLGVINQPQHF; DNA: NA
V: TRBV10-3; D: NA; J: TRBJ1-2; size: NA; CDR3: CAISEAGHGYTF; DNA: TGTGCCATCAGTGAGGCAGGGCATGGCTACACCTTC
V: TRBV13; D: NA; J: TRBJ2-4; size: NA; CDR3: CASSLRGAKNIQYF; DNA: TGTGCCAGCAGCTTAAGGGGGGCCAAAAACATTCAGTACTTC
V: TRBV10-3; D: NA; J: TRBJ2-1; size: NA; CDR3: CAISDPARGSSYNEQFF; DNA: TGTGCCATCAGTGATCCAGCTAGGGGGTCCTCCTACAATGAGCAGTTCTTC
V: TRBV27; D: NA; J: TRBJ2-7; size: few; CDR3: CASSLSFSYEQYF; DNA: TGTGCCAGCAGTTTATCCTTTAGCTACGAGCAGTACTTC
V: TRBV21-1; D: NA; J: TRBJ2-2; size: NA; CDR3: CASSPRTGSNTGELFF; DNA: TGTGCCAGCAGCCCTAGGACAGGGTCGAACACCGGGGAGCTGTTTTTT
V: TRBV7-2; D: NA; J: TRBJ2-5; size: NA; CDR3: CASSLGTTQETQYF; DNA: TGTGCCAGCAGCTTAGGGACTACACAAGAGACCCAGTACTTC
V: TRBV2; D: TRBD1; J: TRBJ2-7; size: few; CDR3: CASRETGKSYEQYF; DNA: TGTGCCAGCAGAGAGACAGGGAAGTCCTACGAGCAGTACTTC
V: TRBV5-1; D: NA; J: TRBJ2-2; size: NA; CDR3: CASSLAGWDTGELFF; DNA: TGCGCCAGCAGCTTGGCAGGTTGGGACACCGGGGAGCTGTTTTTT
V: TRBV2; D: NA; J: TRBJ1-4; size: NA; CDR3: CASSESGATNEKLFF; DNA: TGTGCCAGCAGTGAATCCGGGGCAACTAATGAAAAACTGTTTTTT
V: TRBV1; D: NA; J: TRBJ1-2; size: NA; CDR3: CTSSQEPGDRVNYGYTF; DNA: TGCACCAGCAGCCAAGAACCCGGGGACAGGGTAAACTATGGCTACACCTTC
V: TRBV19; D: NA; J: TRBJ2-2; size: once; CDR3: CATKGDLVTGELFF; DNA: TGTGCCACGAAGGGGGATTTAGTGACCGGGGAGCTGTTTTTT
V: TRBV7-3; D: NA; J: TRBJ2-7; size: NA; CDR3: CASSPLRSEQYF; DNA: TGTGCCAGCAGCCCTCTCCGGAGCGAGCAGTACTTC
V: TRBV6-6; D: TRBD2; J: TRBJ2-1; size: NA; CDR3: CASGHQREEADEQFF; DNA: TGTGCCAGCGGTCATCAGCGGGAGGAAGCAGATGAGCAGTTCTTC
V: TRBV4-3; D: TRBD1; J: TRBJ2-6; size: NA; CDR3: CASSQDSTGWTGGNGANGLTF; DNA: TGCGCCAGCAGCCAAGATTCGACTGGATGGACAGGGGGTAATGGGGCCAACGGCCTGACTTTC
V: TRBV18; D: TRBD1; J: TRBJ1-1; size: NA; CDR3: CASSRWDRVGNTEAFF; DNA: TGTGCCAGCTCCCGATGGGACAGGGTTGGGAACACTGAAGCTTTCTTT
V: TRBV5-1; D: NA; J: TRBJ2-3; size: NA; CDR3: CASSLGGTATTDTQYF; DNA: TGCGCCAGCAGCTTGGGGGGGACTGCAACCACAGATACGCAGTATTTT
V: TRBV29-1; D: TRBD1; J: TRBJ2-3; size: NA; CDR3: CSAPGDRASTDTQYF; DNA: TGCAGCGCCCCTGGGGACAGGGCTAGCACAGATACGCAGTATTTT
V: TRBV15; D: TRBD2; J: TRBJ2-1; size: NA; CDR3: CATSRGLAGVYNEQFF; DNA: TGTGCCACCAGCCGCGGACTAGCGGGGGTTTACAATGAGCAGTTCTTC
V: TRBV15; D: NA; J: TRBJ1-5; size: few; CDR3: CATSRDEGRPQHF; DNA: TGTGCCACCAGCAGAGACGAGGGTCGGCCCCAGCATTTT
V: TRBV9; D: TRBD1; J: TRBJ1-5; size: NA; CDR3: CASSQDRESQPQHF; DNA: TGTGCCAGCAGCCAGGACAGGGAGAGTCAGCCCCAGCATTTT
V: TRBV10-3; D: NA; J: TRBJ2-7; size: NA; CDR3: CAISESITGSGYEQYF; DNA: TGTGCCATCAGTGAGTCAATAACCGGGAGCGGCTACGAGCAGTACTTC
V: TRBV7-9; D: TRBD1; J: TRBJ1-2; size: NA; CDR3: CASSSPPGQGDYGYTF; DNA: TGTGCCAGCAGCTCACCACCGGGACAGGGGGACTATGGCTACACCTTC
V: TRBV4-1; D: TRBD2; J: TRBJ2-1; size: NA; CDR3: CASSQVRWGSGGAFEQFF; DNA: TGCGCCAGCAGCCAGGTCAGGTGGGGTAGCGGGGGGGCCTTTGAGCAGTTCTTC